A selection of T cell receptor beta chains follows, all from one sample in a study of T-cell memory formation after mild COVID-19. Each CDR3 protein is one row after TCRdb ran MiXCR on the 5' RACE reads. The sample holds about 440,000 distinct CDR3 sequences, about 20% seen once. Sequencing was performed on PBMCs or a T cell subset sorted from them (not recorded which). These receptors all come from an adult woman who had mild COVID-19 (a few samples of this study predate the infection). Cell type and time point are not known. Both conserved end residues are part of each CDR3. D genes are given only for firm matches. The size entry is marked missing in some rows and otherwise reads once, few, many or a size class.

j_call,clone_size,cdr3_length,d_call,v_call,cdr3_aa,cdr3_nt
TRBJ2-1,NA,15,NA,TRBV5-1,CASTHVPTGEAEQFF,TGCGCCAGCACCCATGTACCTACAGGGGAGGCTGAGCAGTTCTTC
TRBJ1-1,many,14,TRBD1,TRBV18,CASSQDRKNTEAFF,TGTGCCAGCTCACAGGACAGGAAGAACACTGAAGCTTTCTTT
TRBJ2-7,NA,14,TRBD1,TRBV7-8,CASSFLGQPYEQYF,TGTGCCAGCAGCTTTTTGGGACAGCCCTACGAGCAGTACTTC
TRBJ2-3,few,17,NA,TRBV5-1,CASSLGHLGVGTDTQYF,TGCGCCAGCAGCTTGGGCCACTTAGGGGTTGGCACAGATACGCAGTATTTT
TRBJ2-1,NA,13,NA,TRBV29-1,CSVAGSSYNEQFF,TGCAGCGTTGCCGGGTCCTCCTACAATGAGCAGTTCTTC
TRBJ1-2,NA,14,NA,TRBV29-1,CSVVSADVWDGYTF,TGCAGCGTTGTCTCAGCGGACGTCTGGGATGGCTACACCTTC
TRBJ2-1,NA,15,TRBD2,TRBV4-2,CASSRAGVTYNEQFF,TGTGCCAGCAGCCGAGCGGGAGTAACTTACAATGAGCAGTTCTTC
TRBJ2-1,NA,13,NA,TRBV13,CASSRTRGNEQFF,TGTGCCAGCAGCCGTACTAGGGGAAATGAGCAGTTCTTC
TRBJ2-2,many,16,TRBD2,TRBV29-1,CSVSGPGRAGTGELFF,TGCAGCGTTTCGGGACCCGGGAGGGCCGGGACCGGGGAGCTGTTTTTT
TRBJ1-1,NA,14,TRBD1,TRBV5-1,CASSWATGGNEAFF,TGCGCCAGCAGCTGGGCGACAGGGGGCAATGAAGCTTTCTTT
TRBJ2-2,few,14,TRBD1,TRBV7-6,CASGQATNTGELFF,TGTGCCAGCGGACAGGCTACGAACACCGGGGAGCTGTTTTTT
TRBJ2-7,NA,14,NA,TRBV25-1,CASSGPGLTYEQYF,TGTGCCAGCAGTGGGCCAGGGTTGACCTACGAGCAGTACTTC
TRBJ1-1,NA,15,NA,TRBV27,CASKTAPIMNTEAFF,TGTGCCAGCAAGACAGCCCCAATCATGAACACTGAAGCTTTCTTT
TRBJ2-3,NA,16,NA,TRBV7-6,CASSLAGGPPTDTQYF,TGTGCCAGCAGCTTAGCTGGGGGACCCCCTACAGATACGCAGTATTTT
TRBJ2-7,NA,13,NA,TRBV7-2,CASSPRTTGRQYF,TGTGCCAGCAGCCCCCGGACTACCGGAAGGCAGTACTTC
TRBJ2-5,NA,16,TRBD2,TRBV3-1,CASSRKVAGAGETQYF,TGTGCCAGCAGCCGGAAAGTAGCGGGGGCTGGCGAGACCCAGTACTTC
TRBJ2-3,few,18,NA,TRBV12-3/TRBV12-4,CASSFEVVQGSSTDTQYF,TGTGCCAGCAGTTTTGAAGTAGTTCAGGGCTCTAGCACAGATACGCAGTATTTT
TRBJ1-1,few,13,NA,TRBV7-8,CASSPGPRTEAFF,TGTGCCAGCAGCCCAGGGCCGCGCACTGAAGCTTTCTTT
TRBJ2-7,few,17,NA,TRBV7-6,CASSGTSVGPLTYEQYF,TGTGCCAGCAGCGGAACCTCAGTCGGGCCACTTACCTACGAGCAGTACTTC
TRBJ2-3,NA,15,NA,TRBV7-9,CASSLSSPMADTQYF,TGTGCCAGCAGCTTATCGAGCCCAATGGCGGATACGCAGTATTTT
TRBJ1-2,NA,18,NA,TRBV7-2,CASSPRDGPRSLNYGYTF,TGTGCCAGCAGCCCGCGGGACGGCCCACGCTCTCTTAACTATGGCTACACCTTC
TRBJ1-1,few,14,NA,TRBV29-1,CSVQDFSDGVKAFF,TGCAGCGTTCAAGACTTCTCGGACGGGGTTAAAGCTTTCTTT
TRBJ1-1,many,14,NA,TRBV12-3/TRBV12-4,CASSFGGRNTEAFF,TGTGCCAGCAGTTTTGGGGGGCGGAACACTGAAGCTTTCTTT
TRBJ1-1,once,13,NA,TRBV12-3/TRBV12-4,CASTPYRDAEAFF,TGTGCCAGCACCCCGTACAGGGACGCTGAAGCTTTCTTT
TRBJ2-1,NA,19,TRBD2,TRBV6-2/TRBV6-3,CASSYSTGLAGGLYNEQFF,TGTGCCAGCAGTTACTCTACGGGACTAGCGGGAGGATTATACAATGAGCAGTTCTTC
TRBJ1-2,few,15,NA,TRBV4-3,CASSQDPPPAEGYTF,TGCGCCAGCAGCCAAGACCCCCCCCCGGCAGAGGGCTACACCTTC
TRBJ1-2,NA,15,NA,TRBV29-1,CSVDLWEGRSYGYTF,TGCAGCGTTGACCTTTGGGAGGGAAGAAGCTATGGCTACACCTTC
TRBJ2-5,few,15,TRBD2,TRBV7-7,CASSGSWGGQETQYF,TGTGCTAGCAGCGGGTCTTGGGGGGGTCAAGAGACCCAGTACTTC
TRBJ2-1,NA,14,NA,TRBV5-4,CASSPTSGYNEQFF,TGTGCAAGCAGCCCGACTAGTGGGTACAATGAGCAGTTCTTC
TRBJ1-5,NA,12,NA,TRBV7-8,CASSLGSEPQHF,TGTGCCAGCAGCTTAGGTTCTGAGCCCCAGCATTTT
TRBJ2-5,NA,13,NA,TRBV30,CAWSRGLQETQYF,TGTGCCTGGAGTCGGGGCCTACAAGAGACCCAGTACTTC
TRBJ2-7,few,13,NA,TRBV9,CASSVALAHEQYF,TGTGCCAGCAGCGTAGCACTAGCCCACGAGCAGTACTTC
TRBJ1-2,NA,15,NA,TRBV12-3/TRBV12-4,CASTRRGAHTHGYTF,TGTGCCAGCACTCGTCGGGGGGCGCATACCCACGGCTACACCTTC
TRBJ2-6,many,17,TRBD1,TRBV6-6,CASSRDRGSSGANVLTF,TGTGCCAGCAGTCGGGACAGGGGCAGCTCTGGGGCCAACGTCCTGACTTTC
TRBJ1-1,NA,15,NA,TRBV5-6,CASSLGRGRWTEAFF,TGTGCCAGCAGCTTGGGGAGGGGACGTTGGACTGAAGCTTTCTTT
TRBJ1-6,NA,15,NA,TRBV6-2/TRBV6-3,CASSRGKGKVSPLHF,TGTGCCAGCAGTCGTGGTAAGGGGAAGGTCTCACCCCTCCACTTT
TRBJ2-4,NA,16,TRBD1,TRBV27,CASSPGTGIAKNIQYF,TGTGCCAGCAGTCCTGGGACAGGAATAGCCAAAAACATTCAGTACTTC
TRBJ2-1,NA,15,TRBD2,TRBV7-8,CASSSSGGAVNEQFF,TGTGCCAGCAGTTCTAGCGGGGGGGCCGTCAATGAGCAGTTCTTC
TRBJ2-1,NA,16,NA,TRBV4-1,CASSARGTPQFSEQFF,TGCGCCAGCAGTGCTCGGGGGACTCCCCAGTTTAGTGAGCAGTTCTTC
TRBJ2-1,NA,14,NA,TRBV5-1,CASSFRSGIDEQFF,TGCGCCAGCAGCTTTCGGTCCGGGATCGATGAGCAGTTCTTC
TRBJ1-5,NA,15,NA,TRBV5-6,CASSLGGYINQPQHF,TGTGCCAGCAGCCTGGGGGGTTATATCAATCAGCCCCAGCATTTT
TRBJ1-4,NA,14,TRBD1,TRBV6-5,CASSWGQGREKLFF,TGTGCCAGCAGTTGGGGACAGGGCCGGGAAAAACTGTTTTTT
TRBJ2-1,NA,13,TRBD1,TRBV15,CATSKGAFNEQFF,TGTGCCACCAGCAAGGGGGCCTTCAATGAGCAGTTCTTC
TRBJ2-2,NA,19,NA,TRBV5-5,CASSLVDRGIYANTGELFF,TGTGCCAGCAGCTTGGTGGATCGCGGAATCTACGCGAACACCGGGGAGCTGTTTTTT
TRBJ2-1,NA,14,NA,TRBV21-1,CASSTAGGYNEQFF,TGTGCCAGCAGCACGGCAGGAGGCTACAATGAGCAGTTCTTC